This T cell receptor beta chain was observed in a study of OX40 agonist ivuxolimab in advanced cancers. Study background: People in dose escalation had one of these cancers: hepatocellular carcinoma, melanoma, renal cell or head and neck cancer. Study-wide findings and caveats: The mean number of expanded clones was higher in CD8+ T cells than in CD4+.

For this clone: Its antigen is currently unknown.

TCRdb keeps only in-frame clones here, not all; method: immunoSEQ multiplex PCR. This sample yields around 74,000 clones, of which roughly 90% are seen a single time; 0.45% to 0.65% belongs to the top ten. The ends lost 8 bases at V and 13 bases at J; junction bases unmatched: 4. From germline, CDR1 is SGHTA and CDR2 FQGNSA. This CDR3 is 11 amino acids long. The rearrangement joins TRBV7-2 to TRBJ1-4; 10 bases are a match to TRBD1. This specimen was CD4+ or CD8+ T cells sorted from blood, taken in a trial of the OX40 agonist ivuxolimab. The clonotype comes from an adult with an advanced solid tumor such as melanoma, head and neck, liver or kidney cancer. The CDR3 bases are TGTGCCAGCGGGACAGGGGCGTCACTGTTTTTT. It encodes CASGTGASLFF.